This T cell receptor (beta chain) was identified in a study of cytomegalovirus exposure and HLA in healthy donors. Notes on the study in general: The study recorded over 150 TCR beta chains that were cytomegalovirus-associated.

Comments on this clone: Its antigen remains unknown.

PCR amplification relied on 60 Vbeta primers (plus 13 Jbeta primers). TCRdb's table, derived via immunoSEQ multiplex PCR, lists solely in-frame clones and lacks some. The sample contains over 100,000 clones, roughly 70% of which appear only once. V was pared by 3 bases and J by 6 bases, with 16 bases between. The V gene's germline CDR1 is SGHRS and CDR2 YFSETQ. This CDR3 is 15 amino acids long. The genes are TRBV5-1 and TRBJ1-5, with D possibly being TRBD1 (6 bases). The TCR was taken from a man aged 40-55 years in good health and CMV-seronegative. The source material was PBMCs. CDR3 protein: CASSWEGGQAQPQHF. The CDR3 DNA sequence: TGCGCCAGCAGCTGGGAGGGGGGGCAGGCTCAGCCCCAGCATTTT.